The T cell receptor beta chain described here comes from a study of CD8 T cells in Susac syndrome. Random hexamers were used to reverse transcribe an amount of about 0.45 to 1 ug RNA. TCRdb passed the immunoSEQ multiplex PCR reads through MiXCR, listing each CDR3 protein once. The repertoire holds 100,000 to 150,000 distinct CDR3 sequences, approximately 94% seen once, with 0.095% to 0.1% in the top ten. While CD8+ and CD4+ T cells were isolated negatively, TEMRA cells were enriched by FACS. This clonotype has only a few counts. Germline V gives CDR1 LNHDA, CDR2 SQIVND (reference sequence). After removal of 4 bases from V and 4 bases from J, the junction contained 2 bases not matched to a gene. The CDR3 has 15 amino acids.

The TCR sequence derives from a human donor in good health. The sequencing input was CD4+ T cells from PBMCs. V and J are TRBV19 and TRBJ2-2; TRBD1 aligns across 11 bases. The CDR3 here is CASSTGTGGTGELFF. In nucleotides, the CDR3 is TGTGCCAGTAGTACGGGGACAGGGGGCACCGGGGAGCTGTTTTTT.